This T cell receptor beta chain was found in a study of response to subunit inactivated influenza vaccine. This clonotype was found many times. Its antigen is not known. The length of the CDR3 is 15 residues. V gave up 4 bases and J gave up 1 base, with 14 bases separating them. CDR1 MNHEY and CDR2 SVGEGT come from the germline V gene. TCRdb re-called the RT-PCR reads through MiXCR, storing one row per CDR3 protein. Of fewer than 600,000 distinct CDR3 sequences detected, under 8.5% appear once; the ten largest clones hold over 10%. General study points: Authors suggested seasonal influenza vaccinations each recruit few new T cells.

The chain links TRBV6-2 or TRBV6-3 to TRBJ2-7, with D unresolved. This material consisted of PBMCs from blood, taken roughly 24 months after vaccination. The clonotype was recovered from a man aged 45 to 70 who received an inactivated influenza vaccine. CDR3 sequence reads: CASSSTSRTSYEQYF. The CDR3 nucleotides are TGTGCCAGCAGTTCAACTTCCCGAACTTCCTACGAGCAGTACTTC.